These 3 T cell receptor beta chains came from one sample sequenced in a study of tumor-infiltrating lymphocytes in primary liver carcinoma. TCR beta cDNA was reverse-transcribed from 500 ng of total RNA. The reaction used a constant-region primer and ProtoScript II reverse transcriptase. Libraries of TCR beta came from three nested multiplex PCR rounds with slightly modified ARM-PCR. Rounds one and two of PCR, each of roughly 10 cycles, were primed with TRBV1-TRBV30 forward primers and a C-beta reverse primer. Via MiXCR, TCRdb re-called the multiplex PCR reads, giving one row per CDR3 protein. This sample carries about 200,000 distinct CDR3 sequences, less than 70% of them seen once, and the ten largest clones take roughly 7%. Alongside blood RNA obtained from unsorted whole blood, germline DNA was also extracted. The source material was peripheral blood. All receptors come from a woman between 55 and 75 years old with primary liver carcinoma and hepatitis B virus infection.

The DNA for the CDR3 is TGTGCCAGCAGCTTCTGGGGCGACGAGCAGTACTTC. Its protein product is CASSFWGDEQYF. The V call is TRBV11-2, the J call TRBJ2-7, with D possibly being TRBD1 (5 bases). CDR1 and CDR2 from the germline V gene are SGHAT and FQNNGV. This CDR3 is built from 12 residues. The V end was cut by 3 bases, the J end by 5 bases, with 8 bases between.

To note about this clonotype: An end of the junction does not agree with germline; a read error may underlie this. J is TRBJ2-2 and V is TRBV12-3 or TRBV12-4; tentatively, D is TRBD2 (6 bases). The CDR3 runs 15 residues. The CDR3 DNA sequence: TGTGCCAGCAACATGGGGCGGGGCTACACCTGGGAGCTGTTTTTT. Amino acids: CASNMGRGYTWELFF.

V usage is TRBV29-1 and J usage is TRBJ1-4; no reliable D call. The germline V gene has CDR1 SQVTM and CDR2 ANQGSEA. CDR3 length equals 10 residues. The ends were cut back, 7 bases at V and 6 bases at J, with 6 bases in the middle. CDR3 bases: TGCAGCGCTTTGGATGAAAAACTGTTTTTT. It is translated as CSALDEKLFF. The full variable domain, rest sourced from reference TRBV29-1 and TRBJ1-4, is SAVISQKPSRDICQRGTSLTIQCQVDSQVTMMFWYRQQPGQSLTLIATANQGSEATYESGFVIDKFPISRPNLTFSTLTVSNMSPEDSSIYLCSALDEKLFFGSGTQLSVL.